The next 25 T cell receptor beta chains were all read from a single sample in a study of shared clonotypes between healthy human individuals. Clones were read by immunoSEQ multiplex PCR, and TCRdb kept only the in-frame ones, dropping some. Here the sample spans some 2 million clones, about 95% being singletons. Naive CD8 cells lacked CD45RO, underwent positive selection for CCR7 and left out terminally differentiated effector memory CD45RA+ cells. Sequencing input: naive CD8+ T cells sorted from blood. These receptors all stem from a young man in good health.

For this clone: The junction and the germline gene differ at one end; a read error may be behind it. The rearrangement uses TRBV9 and TRBJ1-2; D is undetermined. The CDR3 contains 15 residues. CDR1 and CDR2 from the germline V gene are SGDLS and YYNGEE. CDR3 protein: CAGRKNDGHIYGYTF. For the CDR3, the DNA is TGTGCCGGCAGAAAGAACGACGGGCACATCTATGGCTACACCTTC.

The V and J genes are TRBV18 and TRBJ2-1; 8 bases line up with TRBD2. V gave up 3 bases and J gave up 4 bases; unmatched junction bases: 8. Germline V gene data show CDR1 as KGHSH and CDR2 as LQKENI. The CDR3 is 16 amino acids. This CDR3 reads CASSPGAGEIYNEQFF. CDR3 in DNA: TGTGCCAGCTCACCCGGAGCGGGAGAAATTTACAATGAGCAGTTCTTC.

Turning to this clone: The identical CDR3 is also encoded by other nucleotide sequences in the sample. The rearrangement uses TRBV5-6 and TRBJ1-6; D is undetermined. V shed 4 bases and J shed 6 bases, with 8 bases lying between them. Germline CDR1 SGHDT, CDR2 YYEEEE. The CDR3 length is 13 residues. CDR3 loop: CASSLGGNSPLHF. DNA of the CDR3: TGTGCCAGCAGCCTCGGAGGTAATTCACCCCTCCACTTT.

This rearrangement joins TRBV4-3 to TRBJ2-3; possibly TRBD2 for D (6 bases). This CDR3 comprises 14 residues. V shed 4 bases and J shed 1 base, with 9 bases lying between them. Germline CDR1 and CDR2: LGHNA and YSLEER. The CDR3 sequence is CASSPREGTDTQYF. CDR3 bases: TGCGCCAGCAGCCCCAGGGAGGGCACAGATACGCAGTATTTT.

In its sample, this clone was seen once. The chain joins TRBV30 to TRBJ1-3, with a tentative D call TRBD1 (5 bases). CDR1 and CDR2 from the germline V gene are GTSNPN and SVGIG (reference sequence). The CDR3 is 16 residues long. Trimming shortened V by 4 bases and J by 0 bases, and 16 bases separated the two germline ends. CDR3 coding DNA: TGTGCCTGGACCCTCGGGACGGCATACTCTGGAAACACCATATATTTT. Its translation: CAWTLGTAYSGNTIYF.

The V gene is TRBV7-8, the J gene TRBJ2-1, with 8 nucleotides matching TRBD2. Trimming cost V 6 bases and J 7 bases; bases outside gene matches: 14. The CDR3 is 16 amino acids. Germline V gene data show CDR1 as SGHVS and CDR2 as FQNEAQ. CDR3 region: CASRYPEETSENEQFF. CDR3 DNA sequence: TGTGCCAGCAGATACCCGGAGGAGACTAGCGAAAATGAGCAGTTCTTC.

The V gene is TRBV27, the J gene TRBJ2-3; the D gene could be TRBD1 or TRBD2 (5 bases each). Per the germline V gene, CDR1 is MNHEY and CDR2 is SMNVEV (reference sequence). V shed 4 bases and J shed 2 bases, with 13 bases lying between them. CDR3 length: 15 amino acids. CDR3 protein: CASSSSGPFTDTQYF. CDR3 DNA: TGTGCCAGCAGTTCCTCGGGACCCTTCACAGATACGCAGTATTTT.

The rearrangement links TRBV30 to TRBJ1-2; TRBD1 might be the D (6 bases). The V end lost 2 bases, the J end lost 5 bases, and 15 bases lay between the germline ends. CDR3 size: 14 residues. CDR1 is GTSNPN and CDR2 is SVGIG in the germline V gene (reference sequence). CDR3 protein: CAWSLQGGGYGYTF. The CDR3 DNA reads TGTGCCTGGAGTCTCCAGGGAGGGGGTTATGGCTACACCTTC. Combining the CDR3 with reference TRBV30 and TRBJ1-2 gives the whole variable domain SQTIHQWPATLVQPVGSPLSLECTVEGTSNPNLYWYRQAAGRGLQLLFYSVGIGQISSEVPQNLSASRPQDRQFILSSKKLLLSDSGFYLCAWSLQGGGYGYTFGSGTRLTVV.

The rearrangement joins TRBV5-1 to TRBJ2-7; D possibly corresponds to TRBD1 (5 bases). Germline lookup yields CDR1 SGHRS and CDR2 YFSETQ. The CDR3 runs 15 residues. V was shortened by 0 bases and J by 3 bases, with 13 bases between the two germline ends. CDR3 amino acids: CASSLDRFYNYEQYF. The CDR3 DNA follows: TGCGCCAGCAGCTTGGACAGGTTCTACAACTACGAGCAGTACTTC.

V usage is TRBV25-1 and J usage is TRBJ2-2, with D tentatively TRBD1 or TRBD2 (6 bases each). Germline CDR1 is MGHDK and CDR2 is SYGVNS. V dropped 1 base and J dropped 5 bases, with 11 bases sitting between them. This CDR3 contains 15 residues. Here the CDR3 DNA reads TGTGCCAGCAGTGAATTTGGGGGGCGGACCGGGGAGCTGTTTTTT. As protein: CASSEFGGRTGELFF. Full variable domain (rest looked up from reference TRBV25-1 and TRBJ2-2): EADIYQTPRYLVIGTGKKITLECSQTMGHDKMYWYQQDPGMELHLIHYSYGVNSTEKGDLSSESTVSRIRTEHFPLTLESARPSHTSQYLCASSEFGGRTGELFFGEGSRLTVL.

This sequence joins TRBV6-5 and TRBJ2-3; perhaps TRBD1 as D (6 bases). The CDR3 totals 16 residues. Trimming pared 2 bases from V and 8 bases from J, leaving 20 bases between. Germline V CDR1 and CDR2: MNHEY, SVGAGI. The CDR3 here is CASSYTLTDRPFTQYF. Written as DNA, the CDR3 is TGTGCCAGCAGTTACACTTTAACCGACAGGCCCTTTACGCAGTATTTT.

The J gene is TRBJ1-5, the V gene TRBV6-5; D not certain. The ends were cut back, 4 bases at V and 0 bases at J, with 7 bases in the middle. From germline, CDR1 is MNHEY and CDR2 SVGAGI. This CDR3 has 14 residues. In DNA form, the CDR3 reads TGTGCCAGCAGTTCTCAGGCTAGCAATCAGCCCCAGCATTTT. Translating it yields CASSSQASNQPQHF.

The chain links TRBV7-9 to TRBJ1-6, with 11 nucleotides matching TRBD1. This CDR3 has 19 amino acids. CDR1 is SEHNR, CDR2 FQNEAQ, per germline (reference sequence). With V trimmed by 4 bases and J by 2 bases, 10 bases remained unmatched. The DNA for the CDR3 is TGTGCCAGCAGCTCAACGGCGGGACAGGGGGACACCTATAATTCACCCCTCCACTTT. Protein product: CASSSTAGQGDTYNSPLHF.

This chain joins TRBV7-9 and TRBJ1-4; 9 bases are shared with TRBD1. Trimming removed 4 bases from V and 5 bases from J; junction bases left unmatched: 2. Germline V lookup: CDR1 SEHNR, CDR2 FQNEAQ (reference sequence). The CDR3 runs to 14 residues. The CDR3 region is CASSYRGPNEKLFF. CDR3 bases: TGTGCCAGCAGCTACAGGGGGCCGAATGAAAAACTGTTTTTT.

The gene calls are TRBV29-1 and TRBJ2-1, with 9 bases identical to TRBD2. The length of the CDR3 is 13 residues. V dropped 5 bases and J dropped 8; count of bases not matched to a gene: 7. The germline CDR1 and CDR2 sequences are SQVTM and ANQGSEA. Written as DNA, the CDR3 is TGCAGCGTTCGCGGGGGGGCAGTTTATGAGCAGTTCTTC. The encoded protein is CSVRGGAVYEQFF.

This clone came up once. This chain uses TRBV27 with TRBJ2-1, with no clear D. Germline-derived CDR1 and CDR2 are MNHEY and SMNVEV (reference sequence). The CDR3 is made up of 11 amino acids. Trimming removed 4 bases at V and 7 bases at J, with 5 bases between. The CDR3 DNA is TGTGCCAGCAGTTACCGAAATGAGCAGTTCTTC. Translation gives CASSYRNEQFF.

Regarding this clone: The identical CDR3 is also encoded by other nucleotide sequences in the sample. This chain uses TRBV7-2 with TRBJ2-1; D uncertain. Germline V CDR1 and CDR2: SGHTA, FQGNSA. Trimming took off 5 bases at V and 9 bases at J, with 8 bases between the two ends. The CDR3 totals 11 residues. The CDR3 protein is CASSPLGEQFF. The DNA of the CDR3 is TGTGCCAGCAGCCCCCTGGGTGAGCAGTTCTTC.

The J gene is TRBJ1-1, the V gene TRBV10-3; 9 nucleotides agree with TRBD1. This CDR3 region has 15 residues. V gave up 3 bases and J gave up 3 bases; unmatched junction bases: 5. Germline V CDR1 and CDR2: ENHRY, SYGVKD. The CDR3 DNA follows: TGTGCCATCAGTGACCCGGGACAGGGACACACTGAAGCTTTCTTT. It specifies CAISDPGQGHTEAFF.

This rearrangement joins TRBV28 to TRBJ1-2; no firm D call. V lost 3 bases, J lost 6 bases, and 23 bases lay in between. CDR3 size: 17 residues. CDR1 is MDHEN, CDR2 SYDVKM, per germline. The chain's CDR3 is CASSFSDSREFSHGYTF. In nucleotides, the CDR3 is TGTGCCAGCAGTTTTTCTGATAGTCGGGAATTCTCCCATGGCTACACCTTC.

J is TRBJ2-7 and V is TRBV5-6; TRBD1 aligns across 9 bases. V lost 2 bases, J lost 3 bases, and 6 bases stayed unmatched. From germline, CDR1 is SGHDT and CDR2 YYEEEE. This CDR3 is built from 15 residues. This chain's CDR3 is CASSLSPTGGYEQYF. The CDR3 region has the DNA TGTGCCAGCAGCTTATCCCCGACAGGGGGCTACGAGCAGTACTTC.

This chain connects TRBV4-1 to TRBJ2-7; TRBD2 agrees at 8 bases. The V gene's germline CDR1 is MGHRA and CDR2 YSYEKL. There are 16 residues in the CDR3. V lost 0 bases, J lost 3 bases, and 7 bases stayed unmatched. CDR3 in DNA: TGCGCCAGCAGCCAAGAGTCCCTAGCGGGCCACTACGAGCAGTACTTC. It encodes CASSQESLAGHYEQYF.

The CDR3 is CASRTRGEGETQYF. CDR3 nucleotide sequence: TGTGCCAGCAGGACGAGGGGGGAGGGAGAGACCCAGTACTTC. The chain links TRBV13 to TRBJ2-5; possibly TRBD2 for D (7 bases). CDR1 is PRHDT, CDR2 FYEKMQ, per germline (reference sequence). V gave up 6 bases and J gave up 4 bases, with 15 bases separating them. There are 14 residues in the CDR3.

This chain joins TRBV18 and TRBJ1-1; TRBD1 agrees at 7 bases. There are 14 residues in the CDR3. The germline V gene encodes CDR1 KGHSH and CDR2 LQKENI. Trimming cost V 5 bases and J 1 base; bases outside gene matches: 4. The CDR3 region is CASSFRDRNTEAFF. The CDR3 DNA sequence: TGTGCCAGCTCATTCCGGGACAGGAACACTGAAGCTTTCTTT.

This rearrangement joins TRBV11-2 to TRBJ2-1, with D possibly matching TRBD2 (6 bases). Germline V CDR1 and CDR2: SGHAT, FQNNGV. The CDR3 extends over 14 amino acids. Trimming left V 5 bases short and J 5 bases short, with 13 bases between. The CDR3, as DNA: TGTGCCAGCAGCCCCTGGGGGGAAGACAATGAGCAGTTCTTC. Translation: CASSPWGEDNEQFF.

This chain connects TRBV5-6 to TRBJ2-4, with TRBD1 as a possible D gene (5 bases). Germline V lookup: CDR1 SGHDT, CDR2 YYEEEE. The V gene lost 3 bases and the J gene lost 0 bases, with 13 bases spanning the gap. This CDR3 region has 16 residues. For the CDR3, the DNA is TGTGCCAGCAGCTCCGACAGCGAGCTAGCCAAAAACATTCAGTACTTC. Amino acids: CASSSDSELAKNIQYF.